This record looks at one TCR beta chain sequence and its context. These data belong to a study of blood T cell repertoires in COVID-19. Profiled with immunoSEQ multiplex PCR; TCRdb holds only in-frame clones, not every one. The profile shows some 300,000 clones, approximately 90% of them singletons. The TCR comes from a woman aged 50 to 60 with COVID-19, enrolled during active disease. Sequences were obtained from peripheral blood.

This CDR3 reads CASSPAGGDYGYTF. The CDR3 DNA sequence: TGTGCCAGCAGCCCCGCAGGGGGCGACTATGGCTACACCTTC. The chain combines TRBV7-9 with TRBJ1-2; 8 bases agree with TRBD1. Trimming removed 5 bases from V and 3 bases from J; junction bases left unmatched: 5. The CDR3 totals 14 residues. Germline V CDR1 and CDR2: SEHNR, FQNEAQ (reference sequence). Variable domain in full (rest from reference TRBV7-9 and TRBJ1-2): DTGVSQNPRHKITKRGQNVTFRCDPISEHNRLYWYRQTLGQGPEFLTYFQNEAQLEKSRLLSDRFSAERPKGSFSTLEIQRTEQGDSAMYLCASSPAGGDYGYTFGSGTRLTVV.